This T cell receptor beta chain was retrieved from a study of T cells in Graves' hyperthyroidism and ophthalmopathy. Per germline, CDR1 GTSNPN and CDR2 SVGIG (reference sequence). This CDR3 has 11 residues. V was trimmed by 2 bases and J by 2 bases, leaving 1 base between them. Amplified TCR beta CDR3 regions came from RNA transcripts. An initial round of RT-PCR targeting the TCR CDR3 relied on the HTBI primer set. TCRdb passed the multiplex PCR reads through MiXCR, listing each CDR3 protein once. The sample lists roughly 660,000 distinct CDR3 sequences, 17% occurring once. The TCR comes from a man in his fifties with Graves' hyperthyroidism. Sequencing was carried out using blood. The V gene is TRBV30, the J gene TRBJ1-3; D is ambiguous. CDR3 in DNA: TGTGCCTGGAGTACTGGAAACACCATATATTTT. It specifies CAWSTGNTIYF.